One sample yielded the 5 T cell receptor beta chains listed below, sequenced in a study of cytomegalovirus exposure and HLA in healthy donors. A multiplex PCR was run with 60 Vbeta primers and 13 Jbeta primers. Produced via immunoSEQ multiplex PCR; TCRdb's table is partial and in-frame only. Among more than 150,000 clones, roughly nine tenths were seen once, and the ten largest hold roughly 0.2%. Sequenced input: PBMCs. The receptors were gathered from a girl less than two years old in good health and CMV-seronegative.

This clone was observed a few times. The V call is TRBV5-4, the J call TRBJ2-1; tentatively, D is TRBD2 (6 bases). CDR1 and CDR2 from the germline V gene are SGHNT and YYREEE (reference sequence). This CDR3 contains 18 residues. The V gene lost 1 base and the J gene lost 5 bases, with 22 bases spanning the gap. Here the CDR3 DNA reads TGTGCCAGCAGCTTGACTAGCCGACCCGACCTTCTACACAATGAGCAGTTCTTC. This gives the protein CASSLTSRPDLLHNEQFF.

The chain links TRBV6-6 to TRBJ1-4; 7 nucleotides agree with TRBD1. J lost 8 bases, V lost 7 bases, and 10 bases had no gene match. The germline gives CDR1 MNHNY, CDR2 SVGAGI (reference sequence). This CDR3 has 14 residues. CDR3 protein: CASTITGVREKLFF. Written as DNA, the CDR3 is TGTGCCAGCACTATCACAGGGGTTAGGGAAAAACTGTTTTTT.

The J gene is TRBJ2-7, the V gene TRBV14, with 8 bases lining up with TRBD2. The germline V gene has CDR1 SGHDN and CDR2 FVKESK. This CDR3 is 16 amino acids long. The J segment lost 5 bases and the V segment lost 3 bases, leaving 12 bases of the junction unmatched. The CDR3 region has the DNA TGTGCCAGCAGCCAGACGAGCGGGAGTTTTTCCCACGAGCAGTACTTC. Translation gives CASSQTSGSFSHEQYF.

The J gene is TRBJ2-7, the V gene TRBV7-9; D might be TRBD2 (5 bases). From germline, CDR1 is SEHNR and CDR2 FQNEAQ (reference sequence). Trimming took off 6 bases at V and 2 bases at J, with 14 bases between the two ends. This CDR3 is 14 amino acids long. The CDR3 spells CASSYPRDPYEQYF. In nucleotides, the CDR3 is TGTGCCAGCAGTTATCCCCGGGATCCCTACGAGCAGTACTTC.

The chain has TRBV30 and TRBJ2-5, with a tentative D call TRBD2 (5 bases). The CDR3 consists of 14 residues. Germline V gene sequence: CDR1 GTSNPN, CDR2 SVGIG (reference sequence). V was trimmed by 3 bases and J by 5 bases, leaving 16 bases between them. The CDR3 loop is CAWSGGPISETQYF. In DNA, the CDR3 is TGTGCCTGGAGCGGAGGTCCTATTTCCGAGACCCAGTACTTC.